What follows are 27 T cell receptor beta chains derived from one specimen sequenced in a study of blood T cell repertoires in COVID-19. Libraries were prepared by immunoSEQ multiplex PCR; TCRdb keeps only in-frame clonotypes and omits some of them. In the table there are about 330,000 clones, 70% to 90% of which are singletons. The sample taken for sequencing was PBMCs or T cells enriched from blood (not recorded which). These receptor sequences come from a woman aged 25 to 45 who had recovered from COVID-19.

The CDR3 sequence is CASSLKRGGNTDTQYF. The DNA for the CDR3 is TGTGCCAGCAGCTTGAAGCGGGGGGGAAACACAGATACGCAGTATTTT. The chain carries TRBV7-2 and TRBJ2-3, with 10 bases fitting TRBD2. This CDR3 spans 16 amino acids. Germline V CDR1 and CDR2: SGHTA, FQGNSA. The V and J ends lost 3 bases and 2 bases, in that order; junction bases with no gene match: 5. Full variable domain (rest looked up from reference TRBV7-2 and TRBJ2-3): GAGVSQSPSNKVTEKGKDVELRCDPISGHTALYWYRQSLGQGLEFLIYFQGNSAPDKSGLPSDRFSAERTGGSVSTLTIQRTQQEDSAVYLCASSLKRGGNTDTQYFGPGTRLTVL.

The chain recombines TRBV6-6 with TRBJ1-3, with 8 bases fitting TRBD1. The CDR3 contains 16 residues. Germline lookup yields CDR1 MNHNY and CDR2 SVGAGI (reference sequence). Unmatched junction bases numbered 5, after V lost 4 bases and J lost 0 bases. CDR3 in DNA: TGTGCCAGCAGTTTGACAGGGGTCGGCTCTGGAAACACCATATATTTT. Protein product: CASSLTGVGSGNTIYF.

The chain is built from TRBV5-4 and TRBJ2-6; D is undetermined. CDR1 and CDR2 from the germline V gene are SGHNT and YYREEE (reference sequence). V was pared by 0 bases and J by 8 bases, with 15 bases between. The CDR3 is made up of 16 amino acids. The CDR3 DNA reads TGTGCCAGCAGCTTGGTCGGCGAGCGTTGGTCCAACGTCCTGACTTTC. This gives the protein CASSLVGERWSNVLTF.

V and J are TRBV9 and TRBJ1-1; D is uncertain. The V and J ends lost 0 bases and 7 bases respectively, with 13 bases between them. This CDR3 has 14 residues. From germline, CDR1 is SGDLS and CDR2 YYNGEE. The CDR3 spells CASSVGSLQSEAFF. In DNA form, the CDR3 reads TGTGCCAGCAGCGTAGGCAGCCTACAGAGTGAAGCTTTCTTT.

The rearrangement uses TRBV30 and TRBJ1-4; 8 bases fit TRBD1. The germline CDR1 and CDR2 sequences are GTSNPN and SVGIG (reference sequence). CDR3 length: 14 amino acids. V gave up 0 bases and J gave up 7 bases; unmatched junction bases: 4. The CDR3 region is CAWSVPGGSEKLFF. As DNA, the CDR3 is TGTGCCTGGAGTGTACCAGGGGGCAGTGAAAAACTGTTTTTT. The variable domain in full, completed from reference TRBV30 and TRBJ1-4, reads SQTIHQWPATLVQPVGSPLSLECTVEGTSNPNLYWYRQAAGRGLQLLFYSVGIGQISSEVPQNLSASRPQDRQFILSSKKLLLSDSGFYLCAWSVPGGSEKLFFGSGTQLSVL.

The rearrangement uses TRBV9 and TRBJ2-7, with D perhaps TRBD1 (5 bases). V gave up 4 bases and J gave up 3 bases, with 8 bases separating them. The germline gives CDR1 SGDLS, CDR2 YYNGEE. The CDR3 loop spans 12 amino acids. The CDR3 sequence: CASSNQGYEQYF. The CDR3 DNA reads TGTGCCAGCAGCAATCAGGGCTACGAGCAGTACTTC. The full variable domain, in which reference TRBV9 and TRBJ2-7 provide the parts outside the CDR3, is DSGVTQTPKHLITATGQRVTLRCSPRSGDLSVYWYQQSLDQGLQFLIQYYNGEERAKGNILERFSAQQFPDLHSELNLSSLELGDSALYFCASSNQGYEQYFGPGTRLTVT.

The sample holds one count of this clone. The chain has TRBV3-1 (or the pseudogene TRBV3-2) and TRBJ1-2; 8 nucleotides line up with TRBD1. V shed 4 bases, J shed 4 bases, and the junction held 8 bases outside the gene matches. Germline CDR1 LGHDT, CDR2 YNNKEL (reference sequence). The CDR3 is made up of 15 amino acids. The chain's CDR3 is CASSPRTGYPYGYTF. In DNA, the CDR3 is TGTGCCAGCAGCCCCAGGACAGGGTATCCCTATGGCTACACCTTC.

V and J are TRBV19 and TRBJ1-6; 7 bases map to TRBD1. This CDR3 contains 16 residues. Germline CDR1 is LNHDA and CDR2 is SQIVND (reference sequence). Trimming took 6 bases from V and 8 from J; bases not matched to a gene: 13. The CDR3 bases are TGTGCCAGTAGAAACCCACAAAGACAGGGAGATTCACCCCTCCACTTT. This encodes CASRNPQRQGDSPLHF.

This chain uses TRBV5-1 with TRBJ1-1, with D hard to call. V was pared by 3 bases and J by 1 base, with 7 bases between. CDR1 and CDR2 from the germline V gene are SGHRS and YFSETQ. CDR3 length: 13 amino acids. As DNA, the CDR3 is TGCGCCAGCAGCTCCGTCCCGAACACTGAAGCTTTCTTT. Its protein is CASSSVPNTEAFF.

CDR3: CASSLGGRNTDTQYF. The CDR3, as DNA: TGTGCCAGCAGCTTAGGCGGGCGCAACACAGATACGCAGTATTTT. The rearrangement uses TRBV7-3 and TRBJ2-3, with D perhaps TRBD2 (5 bases). CDR1 and CDR2 from the germline V gene are SGHTA and FQGTGA. The CDR3 is 15 residues long. V shed 2 bases and J shed 2 bases, with 11 bases lying between them.

This chain links TRBV3-1 (or the pseudogene TRBV3-2) with TRBJ2-1; D possibly corresponds to TRBD1 (5 bases). CDR3 length: 16 residues. CDR1 and CDR2 (germline): LGHDT, YNNKEL (reference sequence). The V gene lost 4 bases and the J gene lost 2 bases, with 15 bases spanning the gap. CDR3 loop: CASSPRGGFAYNEQFF. The CDR3 DNA sequence: TGTGCCAGCAGCCCAAGGGGCGGATTCGCCTACAATGAGCAGTTCTTC.

The chain couples TRBV29-1 to TRBJ2-1, with 8 bases identical to TRBD1. Germline CDR1 reads SQVTM; CDR2 reads ANQGSEA. This CDR3 is 16 amino acids long. J was trimmed by 2 bases and V by 6 bases; bases with no gene match: 12. The CDR3 sequence is CSVPRFETGAYNEQFF. In DNA, the CDR3 is TGCAGCGTCCCCAGGTTCGAGACAGGGGCCTACAATGAGCAGTTCTTC.

The J gene is TRBJ2-3, the V gene TRBV3-1 (or the pseudogene TRBV3-2); TRBD1 is a possible D gene (6 bases). The CDR3 is made up of 15 amino acids. V was clipped by 1 base and J by 0 bases, with 8 bases between them. CDR1 is LGHDT, CDR2 YNNKEL, per germline (reference sequence). CDR3 sequence (DNA): TGTGCCAGCAGCCAAGTGGGGGCTAGCACAGATACGCAGTATTTT. Amino acid sequence: CASSQVGASTDTQYF.

This chain connects TRBV27 to TRBJ1-4; 7 positions agree with TRBD1. The CDR3 covers 14 residues. The V gene's germline CDR1 is MNHEY and CDR2 SMNVEV (reference sequence). Trimming at V came to 7 bases and at J to 8 bases, leaving 10 bases not matched to a gene. The CDR3 coding sequence is TGTGCCAGCAAAAAGACAGGGTGGAAGGAAAAACTGTTTTTT. This gives the protein CASKKTGWKEKLFF.

The rearrangement joins TRBV9 to TRBJ2-2; D is unresolved. Germline V gives CDR1 SGDLS, CDR2 YYNGEE. The V end was cut by 0 bases, the J end by 2 bases, with 8 bases between. This CDR3 has 15 amino acids. The CDR3 DNA reads TGTGCCAGCAGCGTAGGAAGCATTAACACCGGGGAGCTGTTTTTT. Its protein is CASSVGSINTGELFF. The whole variable domain, remainder taken from reference TRBV9 and TRBJ2-2, is DSGVTQTPKHLITATGQRVTLRCSPRSGDLSVYWYQQSLDQGLQFLIQYYNGEERAKGNILERFSAQQFPDLHSELNLSSLELGDSALYFCASSVGSINTGELFFGEGSRLTVL.

The chain has TRBV20-1 and TRBJ2-5; TRBD1 is a possible D gene (5 bases). CDR1 is DFQATT and CDR2 is SNEGSKA in the germline V gene (reference sequence). The CDR3 loop spans 11 amino acids. Trimming pared 0 bases from V and 9 bases from J, leaving 8 bases between. CDR3 amino acids: CSARDRASQYF. CDR3 in DNA: TGCAGTGCTAGAGACAGGGCCTCCCAGTACTTC.

V usage is TRBV5-4 and J usage is TRBJ1-1, with D perhaps TRBD1 (6 bases). The germline V and J ends were trimmed by 4 bases and 0 bases, with 10 bases remaining between them. This CDR3 contains 14 residues. The germline V gene encodes CDR1 SGHNT and CDR2 YYREEE (reference sequence). The DNA of the CDR3 is TGTGCCAGCAGCGCGGGGGCCATGAACACTGAAGCTTTCTTT. Translation gives CASSAGAMNTEAFF.

V gene TRBV6-5 combines with J gene TRBJ1-2; no clear D. Trimming cost V 5 bases and J 6 bases, with 16 bases left between them. CDR3 length: 14 residues. Germline lookup yields CDR1 MNHEY and CDR2 SVGAGI. CDR3 amino acids: CASSPVTERHGYTF. The CDR3 coding sequence is TGTGCCAGCAGTCCCGTGACGGAGCGGCATGGCTACACCTTC.

This chain links TRBV14 with TRBJ2-1; possibly TRBD1 for D (5 bases). V lost 0 bases, J lost 9 bases, and 9 bases lay in between. The CDR3 loop spans 13 amino acids. Germline CDR1 reads SGHDN; CDR2 reads FVKESK. The CDR3 DNA follows: TGTGCCAGCAGCCAAGATCTCGACAGTGAGCAGTTCTTC. Translating gives CASSQDLDSEQFF.

A word on this clone: The same CDR3 can be traced to other DNA sequences in this sample. The J gene is TRBJ2-7, the V gene TRBV10-3; TRBD1 might be the D (5 bases). The length of the CDR3 is 12 residues. V lost 2 bases to trimming and J lost 4 bases, with 6 bases between them. From germline, CDR1 is ENHRY and CDR2 SYGVKD. In nucleotides, the CDR3 is TGTGCCATCAGTGAGCAGGGATACGAGCAGTACTTC. It yields the protein CAISEQGYEQYF.

The rearrangement links TRBV15 to TRBJ1-1; D possibly corresponds to TRBD1 (5 bases). Germline-derived CDR1 and CDR2 are LNHNV and YYDKDF (reference sequence). The CDR3 is 15 amino acids. Trimming pared 4 bases from V and 0 bases from J, leaving 12 bases between. The CDR3 coding sequence is TGTGCCACCAGCAATGACAGAGGAGTGAACACTGAAGCTTTCTTT. As protein: CATSNDRGVNTEAFF. Full variable domain (outside the CDR3, taken from reference TRBV15 and TRBJ1-1): DAMVIQNPRYQVTQFGKPVTLSCSQTLNHNVMYWYQQKSSQAPKLLFHYYDKDFNNEADTPDNFQSRRPNTSFCFLDIRSPGLGDTAMYLCATSNDRGVNTEAFFGQGTRLTVV.

The rearrangement uses TRBV2 and TRBJ1-4; D gene uncertain. The CDR3 runs to 16 residues. The V gene's germline CDR1 is SNHLY and CDR2 FYNNEI. The V gene lost 3 bases and the J gene lost 7 bases, with 18 bases spanning the gap. CDR3 in amino acids: CASSDQGLLAGEKLFF. The CDR3 region has the DNA TGTGCCAGCAGTGACCAAGGACTCCTGGCGGGTGAAAAACTGTTTTTT.

The chain combines TRBV7-8 with TRBJ2-5; TRBD2 matches 8 bases. Trimming removed 5 bases from V and 2 bases from J; junction bases left unmatched: 4. Germline CDR1 reads SGHVS; CDR2 reads FQNEAQ. The CDR3 contains 14 residues. The CDR3 sequence: CASSVTSGQETQYF. The DNA for the CDR3 is TGTGCCAGCAGCGTTACTAGCGGACAAGAGACCCAGTACTTC.

The chain recombines TRBV7-8 with TRBJ2-4; D is ambiguous. Germline V lookup: CDR1 SGHVS, CDR2 FQNEAQ. Trimming took off 5 bases at V and 1 base at J, with 15 bases between the two ends. The CDR3 sequence is 16 residues long. CDR3 DNA sequence: TGTGCCAGCAGCCCGGAGAGGTTTCGGGCCAAAAACATTCAGTACTTC. Its translation: CASSPERFRAKNIQYF.

CDR3 nucleotides: TGTGCCAGCAGTGAGACAGGGGACAATGAAAAACTGTTTTTT. It specifies CASSETGDNEKLFF. The chain recombines TRBV9 with TRBJ1-4; 8 bases are a match to TRBD1. V trimming: 5 bases; J trimming: 5 bases; junction bases outside the gene matches: 5. The CDR3 extends over 14 amino acids. CDR1 and CDR2 (germline): SGDLS, YYNGEE.

This chain links TRBV5-1 with TRBJ1-1; weak D call: TRBD1 (6 bases). The CDR3 has 14 amino acids. Germline V gives CDR1 SGHRS, CDR2 YFSETQ. V gave up 2 bases and J gave up 0 bases, with 8 bases separating them. The CDR3 DNA follows: TGCGCCAGCAGCTTTGGACAGATGAACACTGAAGCTTTCTTT. This translates into CASSFGQMNTEAFF.

This clone was counted only a few times. The rearrangement uses TRBV5-1 and TRBJ1-5; tentatively, D is TRBD1 (6 bases). The CDR3 is 15 residues long. Germline V CDR1 and CDR2: SGHRS, YFSETQ. V gave up 4 bases and J gave up 0 bases, with 11 bases separating them. CDR3 DNA: TGCGCCAGCAGCCCGGACAGTCATAGCAATCAGCCCCAGCATTTT. Translated: CASSPDSHSNQPQHF. The variable domain in full, completed from reference TRBV5-1 and TRBJ1-5, reads KAGVTQTPRYLIKTRGQQVTLSCSPISGHRSVSWYQQTPGQGLQFLFEYFSETQRNKGNFPGRFSGRQFSNSRSEMNVSTLELGDSALYLCASSPDSHSNQPQHFGDGTRLSIL.